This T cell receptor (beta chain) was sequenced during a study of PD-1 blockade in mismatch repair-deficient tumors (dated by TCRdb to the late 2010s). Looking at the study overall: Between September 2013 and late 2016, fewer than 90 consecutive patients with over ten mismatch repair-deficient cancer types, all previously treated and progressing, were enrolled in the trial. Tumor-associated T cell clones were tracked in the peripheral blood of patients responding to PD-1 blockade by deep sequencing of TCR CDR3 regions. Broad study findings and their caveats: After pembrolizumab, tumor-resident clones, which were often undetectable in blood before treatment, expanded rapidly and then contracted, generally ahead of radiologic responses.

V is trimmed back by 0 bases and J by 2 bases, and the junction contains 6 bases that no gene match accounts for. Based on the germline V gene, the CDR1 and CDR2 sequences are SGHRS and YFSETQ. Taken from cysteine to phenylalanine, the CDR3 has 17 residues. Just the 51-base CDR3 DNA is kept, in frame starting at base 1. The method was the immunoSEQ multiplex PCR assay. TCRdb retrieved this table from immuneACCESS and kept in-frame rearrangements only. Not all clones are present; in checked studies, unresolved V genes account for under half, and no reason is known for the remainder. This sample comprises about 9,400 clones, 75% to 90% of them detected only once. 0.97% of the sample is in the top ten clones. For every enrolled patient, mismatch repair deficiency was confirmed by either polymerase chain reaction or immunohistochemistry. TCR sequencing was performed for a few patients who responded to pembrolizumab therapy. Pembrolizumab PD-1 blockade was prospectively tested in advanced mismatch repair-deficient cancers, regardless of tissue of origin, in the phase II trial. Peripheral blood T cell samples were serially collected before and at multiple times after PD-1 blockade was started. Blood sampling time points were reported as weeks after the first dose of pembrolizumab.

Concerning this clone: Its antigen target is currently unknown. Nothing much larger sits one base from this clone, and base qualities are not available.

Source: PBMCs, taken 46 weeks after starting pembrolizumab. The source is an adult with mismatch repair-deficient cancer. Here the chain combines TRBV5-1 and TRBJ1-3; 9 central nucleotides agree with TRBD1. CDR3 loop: CASSLAETGGPGNTIYF. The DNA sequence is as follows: TGCGCCAGCAGCTTGGCCGAGACAGGGGGTCCTGGAAACACCATATATTTT.